These 19 T cell receptor beta chains originate from one sample sequenced in a study of cytotoxic CD8 clonotypes in ibrutinib-treated CLL. Repertoires were generated with immunoSEQ multiplex PCR, while TCRdb's copy carries only in-frame clones and drops some. This table holds thousands of clones, roughly 79% found once. The sample here was PBMCs, taken before ibrutinib treatment. The receptors were sampled from a human donor with chronic lymphocytic leukemia.

The chain couples TRBV29-1 to TRBJ2-3; maybe TRBD1 (6 bases). The CDR3 is 13 amino acids. Between the trimmed V and J ends, which lost 7 bases and 7 bases, there was a span of 18 bases. The germline V gene encodes CDR1 SQVTM and CDR2 ANQGSEA. CDR3 in amino acids: CSGRFQGRHTQYF. The CDR3 DNA reads TGCAGCGGGAGGTTCCAGGGGCGGCATACGCAGTATTTT.

This chain links TRBV2 with TRBJ2-3; 14 nucleotides agree with TRBD2. Looked up from germline, CDR1 is SNHLY and CDR2 is FYNNEI. This CDR3 region has 20 residues. V lost 2 bases and J lost 0; bases outside the gene matches: 10. As DNA, the CDR3 is TGTGCCAGCAGTGAACCTCCGGGACTAGCGGGAGTCATTAGCACAGATACGCAGTATTTT. It is translated as CASSEPPGLAGVISTDTQYF. Together with reference TRBV2 and TRBJ2-3, the CDR3 gives the full variable domain: EPEVTQTPSHQVTQMGQEVILRCVPISNHLYFYWYRQILGQKVEFLVSFYNNEISEKSEIFDDQFSVERPDGSNFTLKIRSTKLEDSAMYFCASSEPPGLAGVISTDTQYFGPGTRLTVL.

In this sample, this clone turned up once. This chain links TRBV5-1 with TRBJ1-4; unclear D gene. The V and J ends lost 6 bases and 6 bases respectively, with 18 bases between them. This CDR3 region has 15 residues. CDR1 and CDR2 from the germline V gene are SGHRS and YFSETQ. CDR3 nucleotide sequence: TGCGCCAGCAAGGCCAGAACCGGAGGAGATGAAAAACTGTTTTTT. It specifies CASKARTGGDEKLFF.

The rearrangement links TRBV7-2 to TRBJ2-4; D unresolved. The CDR3 spans 14 residues. V was clipped by 5 bases and J by 0 bases, with 8 bases between them. From germline, CDR1 is SGHTA and CDR2 FQGNSA. CDR3 nucleotide sequence: TGTGCCAGCAGCACAGTAAGAGCCAAAAACATTCAGTACTTC. This translates into CASSTVRAKNIQYF.

CDR3 coding DNA: TGTGCCAGCAAAACGGGACCGAGCTTT. Its translation: CASKTGPSF. The chain links TRBV21-1 to TRBJ1-1. TRBV21-1 is a pseudogene. The CDR3 contains 9 residues.

The V call is TRBV7-8, the J call TRBJ2-3, with 7 bases matching TRBD1. CDR1 SGHVS and CDR2 FQNEAQ come from the germline V gene. The ends lost 3 bases at V and 1 base at J; junction bases unmatched: 7. The CDR3 consists of 16 residues. CDR3 coding DNA: TGTGCCAGCAGCTTTCTGGCAGGGGGAGGCACAGATACGCAGTATTTT. Protein product: CASSFLAGGGTDTQYF. Full variable domain (missing parts from reference TRBV7-8 and TRBJ2-3): GAGVSQSPRYKVAKRGQDVALRCDPISGHVSLFWYQQALGQGPEFLTYFQNEAQLDKSGLPSDRFFAERPEGSVSTLKIQRTQQEDSAVYLCASSFLAGGGTDTQYFGPGTRLTVL.

This chain connects TRBV11-2 to TRBJ2-7; 8 bases match TRBD2. The germline V gene encodes CDR1 SGHAT and CDR2 FQNNGV. This CDR3 has 14 amino acids. The V gene end was trimmed by 5 bases and the J gene end by 2 bases; junction bases not matched to a gene: 5. The CDR3 nucleotides read TGTGCCAGCAGCCTACGGGGGGGCACCTACGAGCAGTACTTC. This sequence encodes CASSLRGGTYEQYF. Full variable domain (outside the CDR3, taken from reference TRBV11-2 and TRBJ2-7): EAGVAQSPRYKIIEKRQSVAFWCNPISGHATLYWYQQILGQGPKLLIQFQNNGVVDDSQLPKDRFSAERLKGVDSTLKIQPAKLEDSAVYLCASSLRGGTYEQYFGPGTRLTVT.

This clone was picked up a small number of times. V gene TRBV27 combines with J gene TRBJ2-7, with 9 bases identical to TRBD2. The CDR3 length is 14 residues. Trimming removed 6 bases from V and 7 bases from J; junction bases left unmatched: 10. Germline values: CDR1 MNHEY, CDR2 SMNVEV (reference sequence). The CDR3 reads CASSPGTSSREQYF. CDR3 in DNA: TGTGCCAGCAGCCCCGGGACTAGCTCGCGTGAGCAGTACTTC.

The chain couples TRBV9 to TRBJ1-3, with 10 nucleotides matching TRBD1. Germline CDR1 is SGDLS and CDR2 is YYNGEE. V shed 0 bases, J shed 3 bases, and the junction held 9 bases outside the gene matches. The CDR3 has 18 residues. CDR3: CASSVVSTGGAYGNTIYF. The CDR3 nucleotides are TGTGCCAGCAGCGTAGTATCGACAGGGGGCGCGTATGGAAACACCATATATTTT. The variable domain in full, with the rest retrieved from reference TRBV9 and TRBJ1-3, is DSGVTQTPKHLITATGQRVTLRCSPRSGDLSVYWYQQSLDQGLQFLIQYYNGEERAKGNILERFSAQQFPDLHSELNLSSLELGDSALYFCASSVVSTGGAYGNTIYFGEGSWLTVV.

The CDR3 DNA sequence: TGTGCCAGCAGCTTATTGGATGAGCAGTTCTTC. Residues: CASSLLDEQFF. The V call is TRBV11-1, the J call TRBJ2-1; D not resolved. From germline, CDR1 is SGHAT and CDR2 FQDESV (reference sequence). V was pared by 2 bases and J by 8 bases, with 4 bases between. This CDR3 is built from 11 residues.

The chain has TRBV11-3 and TRBJ2-7; unclear D gene. The CDR3 is 15 amino acids. Trimming took 0 bases from V and 0 from J, leaving 9 bases between them. Germline lookup yields CDR1 SGHNT and CDR2 YENEEA. CDR3 DNA: TGTGCCAGCAGCTTAGATTCGGACCTCTCCTACGAGCAGTACTTC. It specifies CASSLDSDLSYEQYF.

The rearrangement uses TRBV18 and TRBJ2-1; possibly TRBD2 for D (5 bases). Trimming took off 4 bases at V and 8 bases at J, with 12 bases between the two ends. There are 13 residues in the CDR3. Germline-derived CDR1 and CDR2 are KGHSH and LQKENI. The CDR3 protein is CASSLELEDEQFF. The CDR3 DNA reads as TGTGCCAGCTCACTAGAACTAGAGGATGAGCAGTTCTTC.

This chain uses TRBV6-1 with TRBJ1-1; D remains ambiguous. The ends were cut back, 6 bases at V and 8 bases at J, with 13 bases in the middle. The CDR3 is made up of 12 amino acids. Germline loops: CDR1 MNHNS, CDR2 SASEGT. The CDR3 is CASSPSNIEAFF. The DNA for the CDR3 is TGTGCCAGCAGCCCGAGTAATATCGAAGCTTTCTTT.

This chain joins TRBV6-5 and TRBJ1-1, with a weak D call TRBD1 (6 bases). The CDR3 runs to 14 residues. The germline V gene encodes CDR1 MNHEY and CDR2 SVGAGI. V dropped 6 bases and J dropped 6 bases, with 17 bases sitting between them. For the CDR3, the DNA is TGTGCCAGCAGGATACAGGGACCAACCGCTGAAGCTTTCTTT. This encodes CASRIQGPTAEAFF.

V and J are TRBV10-2 and TRBJ2-4, with D perhaps TRBD1 (5 bases). This CDR3 has 13 residues. Germline assignment: CDR1 WSHSY and CDR2 SAAADI. Trimming pared 4 bases from V and 5 bases from J, leaving 9 bases between. The CDR3 DNA follows: TGCGCCAGCAGTGTGGGGCACCAAAACATTCAGTACTTC. Its protein product is CASSVGHQNIQYF.

This sequence joins TRBV28 and TRBJ2-7; a possible D gene is TRBD2 (6 bases). The germline gives CDR1 MDHEN, CDR2 SYDVKM. Trimming removed 7 bases from V and 4 bases from J, with 20 bases in between. The CDR3 covers 15 residues. This CDR3 reads CASNPLVGGTYEQYF. CDR3 DNA sequence: TGTGCCAGCAATCCCTTGGTAGGCGGGACTTACGAGCAGTACTTC.

This rearrangement joins TRBV14 to TRBJ1-2, with TRBD1 as a possible D gene (5 bases). V lost 3 bases to trimming and J lost 4 bases, with 9 bases between them. The CDR3 sequence is 13 residues long. Germline V gene sequence: CDR1 SGHDN, CDR2 FVKESK. The CDR3 here is CASSHREGYGYTF. The CDR3 coding sequence is TGTGCCAGCAGCCACAGGGAGGGCTATGGCTACACCTTC.

The gene calls are TRBV6-5 and TRBJ1-1; no reliable D call. This CDR3 contains 15 residues. CDR1 is MNHEY and CDR2 is SVGAGI in the germline V gene. Trimming left V 0 bases short and J 2 bases short, with 10 bases between. Here the CDR3 DNA reads TGTGCCAGCAGTTACTCTCGTTGGTCTAACACTGAAGCTTTCTTT. The encoded protein is CASSYSRWSNTEAFF.

This chain uses TRBV6-1 with TRBJ1-2; D remains unclear. This CDR3 has 12 residues. Germline V lookup: CDR1 MNHNS, CDR2 SASEGT. The ends were cut back, 7 bases at V and 7 bases at J, with 13 bases in the middle. This CDR3 reads CASTGDRFGYTF. CDR3 nucleotides: TGTGCCAGCACAGGCGATCGATTTGGCTACACCTTC.